This passage covers 20 T cell receptor beta chains from one sample sequenced in a study of cytomegalovirus exposure and HLA in healthy donors. Primers for the PCR totalled 60 Vbeta and 13 Jbeta. Method: immunoSEQ multiplex PCR; TCRdb's copy keeps in-frame clones and lacks some. Here the sample spans roughly 140,000 clones, over 60% being singletons. The material sequenced was PBMCs. These receptors were taken from a woman aged 25 to 45 in good health and CMV-seropositive.

This clone was picked up one time. The chain is built from TRBV7-2 and TRBJ2-3; D uncertain. Germline V gives CDR1 SGHTA, CDR2 FQGNSA. The germline V and J ends were trimmed by 5 bases and 2 bases, with 5 bases remaining between them. The CDR3 runs 12 residues. The CDR3 reads CASSPNTDTQYF. For the CDR3, the DNA is TGTGCCAGCAGCCCTAACACAGATACGCAGTATTTT. The full variable domain, its missing parts supplied by reference TRBV7-2 and TRBJ2-3, is GAGVSQSPSNKVTEKGKDVELRCDPISGHTALYWYRQSLGQGLEFLIYFQGNSAPDKSGLPSDRFSAERTGGSVSTLTIQRTQQEDSAVYLCASSPNTDTQYFGPGTRLTVL.

This rearrangement joins TRBV27 to TRBJ1-1; possible D gene TRBD1, 5 bases. V was shortened by 3 bases and J by 8 bases, with 13 bases between the two germline ends. This CDR3 contains 13 residues. The germline CDR1 and CDR2 sequences are MNHEY and SMNVEV (reference sequence). CDR3 protein: CASSLTWGGEAFF. Written as DNA, the CDR3 is TGTGCCAGCAGTTTGACCTGGGGGGGGGAAGCTTTCTTT.

The chain carries TRBV5-1 and TRBJ2-3; D remains ambiguous. There are 14 residues in the CDR3. V gave up 4 bases and J gave up 1 base, with 10 bases separating them. Germline loops: CDR1 SGHRS, CDR2 YFSETQ. The CDR3 DNA reads TGCGCCAGCAGCCCGGTAGGAGGCACAGATACGCAGTATTTT. Encoded protein: CASSPVGGTDTQYF. The full variable domain, completed using reference TRBV5-1 and TRBJ2-3, is KAGVTQTPRYLIKTRGQQVTLSCSPISGHRSVSWYQQTPGQGLQFLFEYFSETQRNKGNFPGRFSGRQFSNSRSEMNVSTLELGDSALYLCASSPVGGTDTQYFGPGTRLTVL.

The chain couples TRBV27 to TRBJ2-3; D might be TRBD2 (7 bases). With 7 bases removed from V and 1 base from J, the gap between germline ends came to 15 bases. The CDR3 contains 15 residues. Per the germline V gene, CDR1 is MNHEY and CDR2 is SMNVEV (reference sequence). DNA of the CDR3: TGTGCCAGCATCTCGTGGGGGGGCGGCACAGATACGCAGTATTTT. Amino acid sequence: CASISWGGGTDTQYF.

This clone was seen a single time. The V call is TRBV5-6, the J call TRBJ2-5; 11 bases are shared with TRBD1. Losses at the gene ends were 6 bases for V and 5 bases for J; bases not matched to a gene: 12. The CDR3 totals 16 residues. CDR1 is SGHDT and CDR2 is YYEEEE in the germline V gene. DNA of the CDR3: TGTGCCAGCATCCCCGGGACAGGGGGGATCAGGGAGACCCAGTACTTC. It codes for CASIPGTGGIRETQYF.

V and J are TRBV6-6 and TRBJ1-5, with D possibly being TRBD1 (6 bases). Per germline, CDR1 MNHNY and CDR2 SVGAGI (reference sequence). The V and J ends lost 0 bases and 0 bases respectively, with 9 bases between them. The CDR3 is made up of 16 amino acids. The CDR3 here is CASSYSGGASNQPQHF. The DNA for the CDR3 is TGTGCCAGCAGTTACTCAGGGGGAGCTAGCAATCAGCCCCAGCATTTT.

The chain couples TRBV13 to TRBJ2-7; tentatively, D is TRBD1 (5 bases). V lost 1 base to trimming and J lost 6 bases, with 10 bases between them. In germline, CDR1 is PRHDT, CDR2 FYEKMQ (reference sequence). This CDR3 spans 13 amino acids. As DNA, the CDR3 is TGTGCCAGCAGCTTAGTCCAGGGCAGCGAGCAGTACTTC. It encodes CASSLVQGSEQYF. Complete variable domain (other parts from reference TRBV13 and TRBJ2-7): AAGVIQSPRHLIKEKRETATLKCYPIPRHDTVYWYQQGPGQDPQFLISFYEKMQSDKGSIPDRFSAQQFSDYHSELNMSSLELGDSALYFCASSLVQGSEQYFGPGTRLTVT.

The V gene is TRBV5-4, the J gene TRBJ2-5, with D perhaps TRBD2 (5 bases). The better agreement between TRBJ2-7 and the DNA end casts doubt on the J call. The CDR3 has 15 residues. Germline V gene lookup returns CDR1 SGHNT and CDR2 YYREEE (reference sequence). The CDR3 region is CASSHRGGKPYEQYF. In nucleotides, the CDR3 is TGTGCCAGCAGCCACCGGGGTGGTAAACCCTACGAGCAGTACTTC.

This clone has only one observation. A junction end diverges from the germline sequence, so it may reflect a read error. This rearrangement joins TRBV7-7 to TRBJ2-2; D not resolved. The CDR3 runs to 13 residues. Germline CDR1 is SSHAT and CDR2 is FNYEAQ (reference sequence). Written as DNA, the CDR3 is TGTGCTAGCAGCTTAGGGCGGACCGGGGAGCTGTTTTTT. Translation: CASSLGRTGELFF.

V usage is TRBV18 and J usage is TRBJ2-1, with 7 bases matching TRBD2. The germline V gene encodes CDR1 KGHSH and CDR2 LQKENI. Trimming at V came to 9 bases and at J to 1 base, leaving 21 bases not matched to a gene. This CDR3 is 19 amino acids long. Here the CDR3 reads CASNNRGVGVVGSYNEQFF. The CDR3, as DNA: TGTGCCAGTAACAACCGGGGGGTTGGCGTCGTCGGGTCCTACAATGAGCAGTTCTTC.

This chain links TRBV19 with TRBJ1-2; TRBD1 matches 9 bases. The CDR3 has 15 amino acids. CDR1 LNHDA and CDR2 SQIVND come from the germline V gene (reference sequence). The trim removed 3 bases at V and 3 bases at J, leaving 5 bases unmatched. CDR3 amino acids: CASSIGDRVYYGYTF. The CDR3 DNA sequence: TGTGCCAGTAGTATCGGGGACAGGGTATACTATGGCTACACCTTC.

The chain has TRBV6-5 and TRBJ2-7; TRBD1 is a possible D gene (5 bases). The CDR3 runs to 14 residues. The V end was cut by 5 bases, the J end by 2 bases, with 13 bases between. Germline V gene data show CDR1 as MNHEY and CDR2 as SVGAGI. This CDR3 reads CASSLRGVTYEQYF. The CDR3 region has the DNA TGTGCCAGCAGTCTAAGGGGCGTCACCTACGAGCAGTACTTC.

This clone was seen just once. The chain links TRBV11-2 to TRBJ2-7, with 7 bases matching TRBD1. J lost 0 bases, V lost 5 bases, and 16 bases had no gene match. This CDR3 comprises 18 residues. Germline loops: CDR1 SGHAT, CDR2 FQNNGV. The CDR3, as DNA: TGTGCCAGCAGCCTAAGGGCGAGTTCCGGGACAGTCTCCTACGAGCAGTACTTC. It is translated as CASSLRASSGTVSYEQYF.

This chain uses TRBV2 with TRBJ1-6; TRBD1 matches at 7 bases. J lost 12 bases, V lost 6 bases, and 5 bases had no gene match. The germline V gene encodes CDR1 SNHLY and CDR2 FYNNEI. The CDR3 spans 12 residues. CDR3 amino acids: CASRDRTLPLHF. For the CDR3, the DNA is TGTGCCAGCAGGGACAGGACGTTACCCCTCCACTTT.

V and J are TRBV27 and TRBJ2-3, with 9 bases identical to TRBD2. The V segment lost 5 bases and the J segment 9 bases; nucleotides outside the gene matches: 3. Germline V CDR1 and CDR2: MNHEY, SMNVEV (reference sequence). CDR3 length equals 12 residues. CDR3 amino acids: CASSVAGATQYF. CDR3 in DNA: TGTGCCAGCAGTGTAGCGGGGGCGACGCAGTATTTT.

The chain is built from TRBV2 and TRBJ1-2; D perhaps matches TRBD1 (5 bases). This CDR3 contains 13 residues. From germline, CDR1 is SNHLY and CDR2 FYNNEI. V was pared by 5 bases and J by 2 bases, with 9 bases between. CDR3 sequence reads: CASSRDSNYGYTF. The CDR3, as DNA: TGTGCCAGCAGTCGCGACAGCAACTATGGCTACACCTTC.

This chain uses TRBV19 with TRBJ1-4, with unresolved D. Germline assignment: CDR1 LNHDA and CDR2 SQIVND (reference sequence). V gave up 6 bases and J gave up 8 bases, with 19 bases separating them. This CDR3 comprises 15 residues. CDR3 in DNA: TGTGCCAGTAGAATCCGTGGCAGCGCCCCAGAAAAACTGTTTTTT. This gives the protein CASRIRGSAPEKLFF.

A few counts support this clone. This chain joins TRBV29-1 and TRBJ2-2, with D unresolved. Germline V gives CDR1 SQVTM, CDR2 ANQGSEA. The CDR3 covers 14 residues. Trimming left V 7 bases short and J 0 bases short, with 12 bases between. DNA of the CDR3: TGCAGCGCTGATGGGCAGTCGAACACCGGGGAGCTGTTTTTT. It translates to CSADGQSNTGELFF.

The J gene is TRBJ1-1, the V gene TRBV6-5; D possibly corresponds to TRBD1 (5 bases). This CDR3 spans 13 amino acids. Germline V gene sequence: CDR1 MNHEY, CDR2 SVGAGI. V was shortened by 10 bases and J by 0 bases, with 12 bases between the two germline ends. CDR3 loop: CAIREGMNTEAFF. In nucleotides, the CDR3 is TGTGCCATCCGGGAGGGGATGAACACTGAAGCTTTCTTT.

The V call is TRBV5-6, the J call TRBJ2-2; maybe TRBD1 (6 bases). CDR1 and CDR2 from the germline V gene are SGHDT and YYEEEE. Trimming removed 2 bases from V and 1 base from J, with 9 bases in between. This CDR3 has 15 residues. CDR3 sequence: CASSFQGLNTGELFF. Written as DNA, the CDR3 is TGTGCCAGCAGCTTTCAGGGGCTGAACACCGGGGAGCTGTTTTTT. The complete variable domain, with remaining parts taken from reference TRBV5-6 and TRBJ2-2, reads DAGVTQSPTHLIKTRGQQVTLRCSPKSGHDTVSWYQQALGQGPQFIFQYYEEEERQRGNFPDRFSGHQFPNYSSELNVNALLLGDSALYLCASSFQGLNTGELFFGEGSRLTVL.